This entry features one T cell receptor beta chain sequence. The antigen this receptor binds is unknown. The record has no base qualities; no much larger clone is one base away. This specimen comes from a study of T cell repertoires in cytomegalovirus infection (dated by TCRdb to about 2019). Turning to the overall study: Alongside well-studied HLA-B-restricted epitopes, the peptide stimulations were aimed at recently identified HLA-C-restricted CMV epitopes, whose presentation resists viral immunomodulation. Donor HLA type was relevant to the analysis, as public TCR beta signatures indicated carriage of CMV infection together with the matching HLA type. The paper's findings and limits, for the study overall: In the ex vivo response, HLA-C-restricted CMV-specific TCR beta clonotypes were dominant, and in two of eight donors the single most frequent clonotype came from this HLA-C-restricted group. In both this cohort and an independent roughly 330-donor cohort, the cumulative frequency of public TCR beta family members distinguished carriers of CMV infection plus the relevant HLA type.

Sample treatment or condition, as interpreted from the label and publication: in vitro stimulation with specific CMV peptide epitopes to enrich CMV-specific T cells. Data came from an Illumina HiSeq 1500. TCRdb passed the public sequencing reads through fastp at Q25 and MiXCR, retaining productive beta sequences. Rows with one shared CDR3 protein collapse into an entry with the most common genes and DNA. In this sample the table shows around 900,000 distinct CDR3 sequences, about 33% of which occur a single time. The top ten constitute 13% of the sample. Relative to germline, V is 5 bases shorter and J is 6 bases shorter, with 30 bases between their ends. The cysteine opens and the phenylalanine closes a CDR3 of 19 amino acids. This entry keeps only the CDR3 DNA: 57 bases, framed from base 1. From a lookup of the germline V gene, CDR1 and CDR2 are SGHVS and FNYEAQ.

The clonotype was recovered from a human donor in good health (CMV status not recorded). Some clones in this sample may be carry-over from other donors' samples. The sequence joins TRBV7-6 to TRBJ2-3, with TRBD1 tentatively as D gene (5 bases match). The source was cultured CD8+ T cells from PBMCs, collected from culture after CMV antigen stimulation. Here the CDR3 is given as CASSPRQGTVKHHTDTQYF. The DNA reads as follows: TGTGCCAGCAGCCCACGTCAGGGCACGGTAAAACACCACACGGATACGCAGTATTTT.